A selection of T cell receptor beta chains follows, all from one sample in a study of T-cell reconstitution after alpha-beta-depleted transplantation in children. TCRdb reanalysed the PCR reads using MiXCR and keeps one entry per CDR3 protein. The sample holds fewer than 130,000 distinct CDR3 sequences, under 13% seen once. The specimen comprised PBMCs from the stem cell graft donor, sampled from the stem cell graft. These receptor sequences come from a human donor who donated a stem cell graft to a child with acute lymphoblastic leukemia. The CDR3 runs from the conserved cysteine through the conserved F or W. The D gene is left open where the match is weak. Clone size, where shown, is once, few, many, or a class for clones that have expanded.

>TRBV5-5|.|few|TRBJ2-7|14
TGTGCCAGCAGCTCCGGGTCATATAGCTACGAGCAGTACTTC
CASSSGSYSYEQYF
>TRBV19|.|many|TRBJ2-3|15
TGTGCCAGTAGTATAAGGGGAAGCCCCACAGATACGCAGTATTTT
CASSIRGSPTDTQYF
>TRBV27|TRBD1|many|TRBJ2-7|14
TGTGCCAGCAGTTTTATAGGGGGCGGGTACGAGCAGTACTTC
CASSFIGGGYEQYF
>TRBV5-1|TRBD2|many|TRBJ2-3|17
TGCGCCAGCAGCGGGGGACTCAGCGGGAGTCGAACAGATACGCAGTATTTT
CASSGGLSGSRTDTQYF
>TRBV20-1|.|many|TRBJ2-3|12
TGCAGTGCTAGTATGGAGACAGATACGCAGTATTTT
CSASMETDTQYF
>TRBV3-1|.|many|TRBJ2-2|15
TGTGCCAGCAGCCTGTTGTTCGAACGCACCGGGGAGCTGTTTTTT
CASSLLFERTGELFF
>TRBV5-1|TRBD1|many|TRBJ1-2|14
TGCGCCAGCAGCTTGGACAGGGGGCCGGATGGCTACACCTTC
CASSLDRGPDGYTF
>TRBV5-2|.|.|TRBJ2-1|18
TGTGCCAGGGGCCCCTTGCTCCTAGCGGGAGAGGTCTACAATGAGCAGTTCTTC
CARGPLLLAGEVYNEQFF
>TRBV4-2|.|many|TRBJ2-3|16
TGTGCCAGCAGCCAAGAACAGGCGGGGTACACAGATACGCAGTATTTT
CASSQEQAGYTDTQYF
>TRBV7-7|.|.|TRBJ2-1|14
TGTGCTAGCAGCTCTGGAGGGAGGTACAATGAGCAGTTCTTC
CASSSGGRYNEQFF
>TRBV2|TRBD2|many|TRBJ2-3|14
TGTGCCAGCTTGGCGGGAGGGCCTCCAGATACGCAGTATTTT
CASLAGGPPDTQYF
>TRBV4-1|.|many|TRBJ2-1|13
TGCGCCAGCAGCCCGGGGGCTGGGTATGAGCAGTTCTTC
CASSPGAGYEQFF
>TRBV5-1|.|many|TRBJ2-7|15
TGCGCCAGCAGCCTGGACGGCAGGGGTACCTACGAGCAGTACTTC
CASSLDGRGTYEQYF
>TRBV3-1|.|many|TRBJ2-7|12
TGTGCCAGCAGCCAAGACAAGGGAGAGCAGTACTTC
CASSQDKGEQYF
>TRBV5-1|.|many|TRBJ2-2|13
TGCGCCAGCAGCTTGGAGGCAGTGAGGGAGCTGTTTTTT
CASSLEAVRELFF
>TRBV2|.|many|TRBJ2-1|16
TGTGCCAGCAGAGAGGGGCTAAGCTTAACCTACAATGAGCAGTTCTTC
CASREGLSLTYNEQFF
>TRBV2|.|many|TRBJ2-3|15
TGTGCCAGCAGTGACCCAGCCCTGAGCACAGATACGCAGTATTTT
CASSDPALSTDTQYF
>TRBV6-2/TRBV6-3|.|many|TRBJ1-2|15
TGTGCCAGCACCAAGGCCGGACAGACTCACTATGGCTACACCTTC
CASTKAGQTHYGYTF
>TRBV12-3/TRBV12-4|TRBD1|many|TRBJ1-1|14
TGTGCCAGCACCCCTGGACAGGGGAACACTGAAGCTTTCTTT
CASTPGQGNTEAFF
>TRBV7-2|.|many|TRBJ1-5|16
TGTGCCAGCAGCTTACAGTCGGGGGCCGGCAATCAGCCCCAGCATTTT
CASSLQSGAGNQPQHF
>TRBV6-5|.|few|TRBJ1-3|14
TGTGCCAGCAGTTACTCGACGGGGGGAAACACCATATATTTT
CASSYSTGGNTIYF
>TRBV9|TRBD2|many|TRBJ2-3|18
TGTGCCAGCAGCGTAGTTCCCGCTAGCGGGAGGGTGGTAGATACGCAGTATTTT
CASSVVPASGRVVDTQYF
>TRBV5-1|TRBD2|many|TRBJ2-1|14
TGCGCCAGCACCCCAGAGGGGACTACCAATGAGCAGTTCTTC
CASTPEGTTNEQFF
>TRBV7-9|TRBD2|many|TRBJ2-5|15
TGTGCCAGCAGCCACCGGGCACTAGCGGAAGAGACCCAGTACTTC
CASSHRALAEETQYF
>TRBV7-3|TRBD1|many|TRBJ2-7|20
TGTGCCAGCAGCTTACAACCCCCTAATACCATACAGGGGGCGCGGTACGAGCAGTACTTC
CASSLQPPNTIQGARYEQYF
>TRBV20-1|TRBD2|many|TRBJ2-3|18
TGCAGTGCTAGAGATCCCTGGACTAGCGGGGGTAGCACAGATACGCAGTATTTT
CSARDPWTSGGSTDTQYF
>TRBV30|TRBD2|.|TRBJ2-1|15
TGTGCCTGGAGTCCCATGGGGCGGGAGTACAATGAGCAGTTCTTC
CAWSPMGREYNEQFF
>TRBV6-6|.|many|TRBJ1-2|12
TGTGCCAGCAGTTATTCTAACTATGGCTACACCTTC
CASSYSNYGYTF
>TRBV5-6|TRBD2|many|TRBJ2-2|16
TGTGCCAGCAGCTTCGACGAGCGGGGTGGCACCGGGGAGCTGTTTTTT
CASSFDERGGTGELFF
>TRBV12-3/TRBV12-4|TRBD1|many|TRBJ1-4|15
TGTGCCAGCAGTTTCGGGACAGGCGGGAATGAAAAACTGTTTTTT
CASSFGTGGNEKLFF
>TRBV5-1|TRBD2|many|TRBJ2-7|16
TGCGCCAGCAGCTTGGGTCTAGCGGGAGGGTCGGAAGAGCAGTACTTC
CASSLGLAGGSEEQYF
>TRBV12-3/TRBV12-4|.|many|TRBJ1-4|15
TGTGCCAGCAGGCCGCGAGGGGATAGTAATGAAAAACTGTTTTTT
CASRPRGDSNEKLFF
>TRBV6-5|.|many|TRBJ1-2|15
TGTGCCAGCAGTTCCCTGGGGCCGGGGAACTATGGCTACACCTTC
CASSSLGPGNYGYTF
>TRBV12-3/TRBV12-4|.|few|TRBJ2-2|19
TGTGCCAGCCTCCTTGGCCGCGTCTGGGGGCCCGAGAACACCGGGGAGCTGTTTTTT
CASLLGRVWGPENTGELFF
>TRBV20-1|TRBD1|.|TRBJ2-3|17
TGCAGTGCCTGCGGACAGGGGTCGGGCTTTGGGACAGATACGCAGTATTTT
CSACGQGSGFGTDTQYF
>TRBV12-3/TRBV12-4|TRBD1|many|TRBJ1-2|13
TGTGCCAGCAGTCCAGGGGGCGCCTATGGCTACACCTTC
CASSPGGAYGYTF
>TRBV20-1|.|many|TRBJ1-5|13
TGCAGTGCTAGACAGGGAGGCAATCAGCCCCAGCATTTT
CSARQGGNQPQHF
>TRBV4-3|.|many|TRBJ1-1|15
TGCGCCAGCAGCCAAGTATTGAGCGGGGCCCCTGAAGCTTTCTTT
CASSQVLSGAPEAFF
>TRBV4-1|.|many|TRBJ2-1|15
TGCGCCAGCAGCCAAGATGGGTCTGGCGCCAACGGGGGGTTCTTC
CASSQDGSGANGGFF
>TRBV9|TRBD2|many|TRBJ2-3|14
TGTGCCAGCAGCTCAGGACTAGCGGGAGATACGCAGTATTTT
CASSSGLAGDTQYF
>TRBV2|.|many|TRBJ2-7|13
TGTGCCAGCAATGGAGGGGACTCCTACGAGCAGTACTTC
CASNGGDSYEQYF
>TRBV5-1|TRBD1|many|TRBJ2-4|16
TGCGCCAGCAGCTTGGCCCATCGACAGGGGACAGACATTCAGTACTTC
CASSLAHRQGTDIQYF
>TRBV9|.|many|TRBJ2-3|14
TGTGCCAGCAGCGTAGCGCAGATCACAGATACGCAGTATTTT
CASSVAQITDTQYF
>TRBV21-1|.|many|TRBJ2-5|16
TGTGCCAGCACCTCGATAAGACTAGCGGGAGACGTATGGCAGTACTTC
CASTSIRLAGDVWQYF
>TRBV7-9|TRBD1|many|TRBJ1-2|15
TGTGCCAGCAGCTCAGGGGGCTGGGCGACTTATGGCTACACCTTC
CASSSGGWATYGYTF
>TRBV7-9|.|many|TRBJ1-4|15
TGTGCCAGCAGCTCCGGGGAGGGACTTAATGAAAAACTGTTTTTT
CASSSGEGLNEKLFF
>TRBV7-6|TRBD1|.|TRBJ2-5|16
TGTGCCAGCAGCTTAGCACAGACAGGGTTCTACGAGACCCAGTACTTC
CASSLAQTGFYETQYF
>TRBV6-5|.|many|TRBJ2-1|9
TGTGCCAGCAGTCCGAGACAGTTCTTC
CASSPRQFF
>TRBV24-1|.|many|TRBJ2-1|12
TGTGCCACCAGTGATAATTGGGACCGCCAGTTCTTC
CATSDNWDRQFF
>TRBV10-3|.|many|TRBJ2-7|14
TGTGCCATCAGTGAGTTGGGAAGGGAAGGCGAGCAGTACTTC
CAISELGREGEQYF
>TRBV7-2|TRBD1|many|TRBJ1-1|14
TGTGCCAGCAGTTCCAGGGGGCTGAGGACTGAAGCTTTCTTT
CASSSRGLRTEAFF
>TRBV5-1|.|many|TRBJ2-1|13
TGCGCCAGCAGTTCTGGACGGGCATATGGGCAGTTCTTC
CASSSGRAYGQFF
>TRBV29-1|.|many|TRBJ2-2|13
TGCAGCGTTGCCCCCTCAACAACCGGGGAGCTGTTTTTT
CSVAPSTTGELFF
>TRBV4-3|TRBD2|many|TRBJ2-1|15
TGCGCCAGCAGCCAAGAAGCGGGGGTTGGGAATGAGCAGTTCTTC
CASSQEAGVGNEQFF
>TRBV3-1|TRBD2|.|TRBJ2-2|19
TGTGCCATCTGTCCTCAAAGGACTAGCGCCTCCCGGGGGACCGGGGAGCTGTTTTTT
CAICPQRTSASRGTGELFF